This T cell receptor beta chain was observed in a study of shared clonotypes between healthy human individuals. Only in-frame clones appear in the TCRdb table, and some are missing; sequencing was by immunoSEQ multiplex PCR. Seen here are about 480,000 clones, 70% to 80% observed once, and the top ten hold around 13%. The sample taken for sequencing was PBMCs. This receptor was obtained from a woman in her thirties or forties in good health. Some clones in this sample may be carry-over from other donors' samples.

In DNA, the CDR3 is TGTGCCATCCGGGGGCGGAATCAGCCCCAGCATTTT. It specifies CAIRGRNQPQHF. The genes are TRBV28 and TRBJ1-5, with a tentative D call TRBD1 (6 bases). V was cut by 10 bases and J by 4 bases, with 11 bases left in between. This CDR3 comprises 12 residues. Germline-derived CDR1 and CDR2 are MDHEN and SYDVKM.